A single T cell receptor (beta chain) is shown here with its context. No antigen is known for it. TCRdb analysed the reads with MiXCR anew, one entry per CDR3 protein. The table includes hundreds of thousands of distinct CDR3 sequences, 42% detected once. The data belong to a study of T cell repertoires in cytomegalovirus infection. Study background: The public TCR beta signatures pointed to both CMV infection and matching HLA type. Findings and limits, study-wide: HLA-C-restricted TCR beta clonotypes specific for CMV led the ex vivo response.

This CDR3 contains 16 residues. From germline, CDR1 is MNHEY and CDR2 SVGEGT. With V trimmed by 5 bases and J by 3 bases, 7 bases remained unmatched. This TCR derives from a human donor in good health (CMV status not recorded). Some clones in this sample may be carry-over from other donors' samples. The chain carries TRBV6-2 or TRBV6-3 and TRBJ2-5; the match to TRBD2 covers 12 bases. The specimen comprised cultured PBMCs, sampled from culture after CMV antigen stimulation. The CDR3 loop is CASSTPPSGREETQYF. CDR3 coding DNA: TGTGCCAGCAGTACCCCCCCTAGCGGGAGGGAAGAGACCCAGTACTTC.